Below are 30 T cell receptor beta chains sequenced from a single sample in a study of shared clonotypes between healthy human individuals. Sequencing was performed with immunoSEQ multiplex PCR; in TCRdb, only in-frame clones are kept and a portion is missing. This table has 2 million to 3 million clones, approximately 90% appearing once. The sample consisted of naive CD4+ T cells sorted from blood. Regarding subset: CD45RA+ positively selected. The receptors here all came from a man aged 18 to 35 in good health.

The genes are TRBV12-2 and TRBJ1-3; the table's D call, TRBD1, was not checked against the DNA. TRBV12-2 is a pseudogene locus. The CDR3 loop spans 18 amino acids. CDR3 in amino acids: CASRLAVFPVPSGNTIYF. DNA of the CDR3: TGTGCAAGTCGCTTAGCGGTTTTCCCAGTCCCCTCTGGAAACACCATATATTTT.

Turning to this clone: Within the sample, other DNA sequences also encode this same CDR3. The V gene is TRBV30, the J gene TRBJ2-7; 10 bases line up with TRBD1. The CDR3 is 14 residues long. The germline gives CDR1 GTSNPN, CDR2 SVGIG (reference sequence). Unmatched junction bases numbered 4, after V lost 0 bases and J lost 5 bases. Here the CDR3 reads CAWSVDRGQNEQYF. Here the CDR3 DNA reads TGTGCCTGGAGTGTAGACAGGGGGCAAAACGAGCAGTACTTC.

V is TRBV2 and J is TRBJ1-2, with 8 bases identical to TRBD1. The trim removed 0 bases at V and 6 bases at J, leaving 9 bases unmatched. Germline CDR1 reads SNHLY; CDR2 reads FYNNEI. This CDR3 is 16 amino acids long. Here the CDR3 DNA reads TGTGCCAGCAGTGAAGCAAAGGACAGGGCCATACATGGCTACACCTTC. Residues: CASSEAKDRAIHGYTF. Variable domain in full (rest from reference TRBV2 and TRBJ1-2): EPEVTQTPSHQVTQMGQEVILRCVPISNHLYFYWYRQILGQKVEFLVSFYNNEISEKSEIFDDQFSVERPDGSNFTLKIRSTKLEDSAMYFCASSEAKDRAIHGYTFGSGTRLTVV.

A single count supports this clone. This sequence joins TRBV21-1 and TRBJ1-2. TRBV21-1 represents a pseudogene. The length of the CDR3 is 18 residues. The CDR3 bases are TGTGCCAGCAGCAAAAAGTCCCACGCGGGTCCCGAGGTGAATGGCTACACCTTC. It is translated as CASSKKSHAGPEVNGYTF.

The V call is TRBV18, the J call TRBJ2-3; no clear D. Germline CDR1 is KGHSH and CDR2 is LQKENI. The CDR3 has 16 residues. Deletions cut 7 bases from V and 1 base from J, with 18 bases between. CDR3 region: CASFARLNRRTDTQYF. The CDR3 nucleotides are TGTGCCAGCTTCGCCCGACTCAACCGCCGCACAGATACGCAGTATTTT.

There are a few counts of this clone. The sample carries other DNA sequences with the same CDR3. V and J are TRBV5-1 and TRBJ2-7; 9 bases agree with TRBD1. Looked up from germline, CDR1 is SGHRS and CDR2 is YFSETQ. This CDR3 spans 14 amino acids. Trimming took 2 bases from V and 3 from J; bases not matched to a gene: 3. CDR3 residues: CASSLGTGNYEQYF. As DNA, the CDR3 is TGCGCCAGCAGCTTAGGGACAGGGAACTACGAGCAGTACTTC.

This clone was found once. This sequence joins TRBV27 and TRBJ2-5; 8 positions agree with TRBD2. The DNA end is a closer match to TRBJ2-7, so the J assignment may be wrong. The germline CDR1 and CDR2 sequences are MNHEY and SMNVEV (reference sequence). CDR3 size: 14 residues. CDR3 sequence (DNA): TGTGCCAGCAGTCTCGAGCGGGGGCCCTACGAGCAGTACTTC. Protein: CASSLERGPYEQYF.

The gene calls are TRBV5-1 and TRBJ1-2; 10 bases are a match to TRBD1. The CDR3 totals 16 residues. With 2 bases clipped from V and 4 bases from J, the junction kept 8 bases outside the gene matches. Looked up from germline, CDR1 is SGHRS and CDR2 is YFSETQ. The CDR3 DNA is TGCGCCAGCAGCTTAACCGGGACAGGGGTTTTCTATGGCTACACCTTC. It specifies CASSLTGTGVFYGYTF.

The chain has TRBV11-3 and TRBJ2-3, with 7 bases fitting TRBD2. The CDR3 is made up of 15 amino acids. The trim removed 0 bases at V and 4 bases at J, leaving 4 bases unmatched. Germline CDR1 is SGHNT and CDR2 is YENEEA. In DNA form, the CDR3 reads TGTGCCAGCAGCTTAGATGGCGGGAGAGCAGATACGCAGTATTTT. Its protein product is CASSLDGGRADTQYF.

This clone was counted only a few times. The chain links TRBV2 to TRBJ1-6; no clear D gene. V was cut by 7 bases and J by 10 bases, with 8 bases left in between. The germline gives CDR1 SNHLY, CDR2 FYNNEI. This CDR3 is built from 11 residues. The CDR3 DNA follows: TGTGCCAGCACCTCTCAATCACCCCTCCACTTT. It is translated as CASTSQSPLHF.

The chain joins TRBV10-2 to TRBJ1-2; no reliable D call. CDR1 is WSHSY and CDR2 is SAAADI in the germline V gene. This CDR3 comprises 12 residues. The V end was cut by 7 bases, the J end by 2 bases, with 8 bases between. The CDR3 loop is CASIHRNYGYTF. As DNA, the CDR3 is TGCGCCAGCATCCACCGCAACTATGGCTACACCTTC.

The rearrangement uses TRBV5-4 and TRBJ2-1; tentative D call: TRBD2 (6 bases). V lost 4 bases, J lost 10 bases, and 18 bases lay in between. Germline V CDR1 and CDR2: SGHNT, YYREEE (reference sequence). This CDR3 has 14 amino acids. CDR3 amino acids: CASSLGTRLQEQFF. CDR3 in DNA: TGTGCCAGCAGCCTCGGGACTCGCCTACAGGAGCAGTTCTTC.

This chain uses TRBV7-9 with TRBJ2-4, with D tentatively TRBD1 (6 bases). V lost 2 bases, J lost 11 bases, and 10 bases lay in between. CDR1 is SEHNR, CDR2 FQNEAQ, per germline (reference sequence). The CDR3 contains 12 residues. This CDR3 reads CASSLSAGVQYF. In DNA form, the CDR3 reads TGTGCCAGCAGCTTAAGTGCAGGGGTTCAGTACTTC.

A word on this clone: In the same sample, other DNA sequences code for this CDR3. The V gene is TRBV5-1, the J gene TRBJ2-5; TRBD2 matches 7 bases. The CDR3 consists of 14 residues. CDR1 is SGHRS and CDR2 is YFSETQ in the germline V gene. J gave up 4 bases and V 0 bases, and 3 bases lay outside the gene matches. In DNA, the CDR3 is TGCGCCAGCAGCTTGGACCCGGGGGGAGAGACCCAGTACTTC. Amino acid sequence: CASSLDPGGETQYF.

The V call is TRBV19, the J call TRBJ1-5; tentatively, D is TRBD1 (5 bases). V lost 6 bases, J lost 4 bases, and 25 bases lay in between. Germline CDR1 reads LNHDA; CDR2 reads SQIVND (reference sequence). This CDR3 has 18 amino acids. CDR3 in DNA: TGTGCCAGTAGGCTTAAACCGGGACGCGCGAAGGGAAATCAGCCCCAGCATTTT. Its protein product is CASRLKPGRAKGNQPQHF.

The chain uses TRBV4-3 and TRBJ2-3, with D perhaps matching TRBD2 (5 bases). Germline V gene data show CDR1 as LGHNA and CDR2 as YSLEER. This CDR3 contains 16 residues. V was cut by 1 base and J by 4 bases, with 15 bases left in between. Written as DNA, the CDR3 is TGCGCCAGCAGCCAAGCACGGGGTCAAACGGCAGATACGCAGTATTTT. As protein: CASSQARGQTADTQYF.

This chain uses TRBV14 with TRBJ2-1; 12 nucleotides agree with TRBD2. Germline lookup yields CDR1 SGHDN and CDR2 FVKESK. The length of the CDR3 is 15 residues. V lost 8 bases and J lost 9; bases outside the gene matches: 11. CDR3 amino acids: CASALLAGGGIEQFF. For the CDR3, the DNA is TGTGCCAGCGCGTTACTAGCGGGAGGAGGGATTGAGCAGTTCTTC.

Notes on this clone: Mismatch with germline at one junction end may stem from a read error. The rearrangement links TRBV2 to TRBJ1-6; D gene unclear. CDR3 length: 15 amino acids. Germline loops: CDR1 SNHLY, CDR2 FYNNEI. The CDR3 is CASSDGPAYNSPLHF. In DNA form, the CDR3 reads TGTGCCAGCAGTGACGGGCCCGCCTACAATTCACCCCTCCACTTT.

The chain recombines TRBV10-3 with TRBJ2-5; TRBD2 aligns across 11 bases. Trimming at V came to 6 bases and at J to 2 bases, leaving 8 bases not matched to a gene. Germline-derived CDR1 and CDR2 are ENHRY and SYGVKD. This CDR3 has 16 amino acids. The CDR3 coding sequence is TGTGCCATCAGAGGACCCGGGACTAGCGGACAAGAGACCCAGTACTTC. It codes for CAIRGPGTSGQETQYF.

This clone turned up a few times. This chain connects TRBV5-1 to TRBJ1-1, with a tentative D call TRBD1 (6 bases). Between the trimmed V and J ends, which lost 0 bases and 5 bases, there was a span of 14 bases. This CDR3 is 15 amino acids long. Germline V gene data show CDR1 as SGHRS and CDR2 as YFSETQ. Here the CDR3 reads CASSLVTGAGTEAFF. DNA for the CDR3: TGCGCCAGCAGCTTGGTTACGGGGGCAGGAACTGAAGCTTTCTTT.

On this clone itself: The same CDR3 can be traced to other DNA sequences in this sample. The rearrangement uses TRBV2 and TRBJ2-7, with 9 nucleotides matching TRBD2. V was pared by 6 bases and J by 1 base, with 4 bases of the junction left unmatched. CDR1 is SNHLY, CDR2 FYNNEI, per germline. The CDR3 consists of 14 residues. The CDR3 DNA is TGTGCCAGCAGATCTGGACTAGCGTCCTACGAGCAGTACTTC. Translated, it gives CASRSGLASYEQYF.

The rearrangement uses TRBV7-2 and TRBJ2-1; 7 nucleotides line up with TRBD2. The CDR3 totals 15 residues. CDR1 and CDR2 from the germline V gene are SGHTA and FQGNSA. J lost 2 bases, V lost 4 bases, and 5 bases had no gene match. CDR3 sequence: CASSSERGAYNEQFF. CDR3 in DNA: TGTGCCAGCAGCTCTGAGCGGGGAGCCTACAATGAGCAGTTCTTC.

The rearrangement links TRBV19 to TRBJ1-5; TRBD1 agrees at 9 bases. The CDR3 has 15 amino acids. The junction had 8 bases not matched to a gene; V was cut back by 7 bases and J by 4 bases. Germline lookup yields CDR1 LNHDA and CDR2 SQIVND (reference sequence). CDR3 residues: CASKGIGTGNQPQHF. The CDR3 DNA is TGTGCCAGTAAAGGGATAGGGACAGGGAATCAGCCCCAGCATTTT.

The CDR3 DNA is TGTGCCAGCAGTGCGTCACAGGGGGCCGTAACCACTGAAGCTTTCTTT. Its translation: CASSASQGAVTTEAFF. The chain carries TRBV2 and TRBJ1-1, with 9 bases matching TRBD1. V shed 4 bases, J shed 4 bases, and the junction held 10 bases outside the gene matches. The germline V gene has CDR1 SNHLY and CDR2 FYNNEI. The CDR3 extends over 16 amino acids.

The genes are TRBV5-4 and TRBJ2-7; D gene uncertain. This CDR3 comprises 13 residues. Per germline, CDR1 SGHNT and CDR2 YYREEE (reference sequence). Trimming removed 1 base from V and 7 bases from J, with 12 bases in between. The CDR3 sequence: CASSLMGSMEQYF. The CDR3 DNA reads as TGTGCCAGCAGCTTGATGGGGTCGATGGAGCAGTACTTC.

The genes are TRBV29-1 and TRBJ2-2; 8 nucleotides line up with TRBD1. The germline gives CDR1 SQVTM, CDR2 ANQGSEA. This CDR3 contains 14 residues. V dropped 7 bases and J dropped 1; count of bases not matched to a gene: 5. CDR3 coding DNA: TGCAGCGGCTCCGGGACAGGGAACACCGGGGAGCTGTTTTTT. Residues: CSGSGTGNTGELFF.

This clone is a singleton in its sample. This rearrangement joins TRBV18 to TRBJ1-2, with TRBD1 matching over 8 bases. J lost 4 bases, V lost 3 bases, and 13 bases had no gene match. Germline assignment: CDR1 KGHSH and CDR2 LQKENI. CDR3 length equals 17 residues. CDR3 bases: TGTGCCAGCTCACCTAAAGGGTCCGGACAGGGCGGCTATGGCTACACCTTC. Amino acids: CASSPKGSGQGGYGYTF.

Concerning this clone itself: The same CDR3 is also encoded by other DNA sequences in this sample. This chain links TRBV2 with TRBJ1-6, with a weak D call TRBD1 (5 bases). Deletions cut 2 bases from V and 6 bases from J, with 8 bases between. The CDR3 loop spans 14 amino acids. Germline CDR1 SNHLY, CDR2 FYNNEI. CDR3 nucleotide sequence: TGTGCCAGCAGTGAACAGGGTGGTAATTCACCCCTCCACTTT. This gives the protein CASSEQGGNSPLHF.

The chain couples TRBV7-9 to TRBJ2-2, with 7 bases identical to TRBD2. The V gene's germline CDR1 is SEHNR and CDR2 FQNEAQ (reference sequence). The CDR3 consists of 17 residues. V shed 2 bases, J shed 1 base, and the junction held 7 bases outside the gene matches. The CDR3 DNA follows: TGTGCCAGCAGCTTAAGGGGCGGACTAGGGAACACCGGGGAGCTGTTTTTT. Translated: CASSLRGGLGNTGELFF.

The chain combines TRBV5-8 with TRBJ2-1, with 10 bases matching TRBD1. Per germline, CDR1 SGHTS and CDR2 YDEGEE. The CDR3 covers 16 residues. V gave up 3 bases and J gave up 3 bases; unmatched junction bases: 6. The chain's CDR3 is CASSSRTGGVYNEQFF. The CDR3 DNA follows: TGTGCCAGCAGCTCGAGGACAGGGGGGGTCTACAATGAGCAGTTCTTC.